This TCR beta chain originates from a study of blood T cell repertoires in COVID-19 (dated by TCRdb to about 2020). Study-wide context: Collaborator samples came from the United States, Italy and Spain and covered acute and convalescent phases of COVID-19. The material from the prospective study consisted of cDNA or gDNA derived from T cells, B-cell-depleted T cells, or PBMCs. The dataset comprised deeply sampled blood TCRbeta repertoires from subjects exposed to, actively infected with, or recovered from COVID-19. A freely available public database, intended as a resource for researchers studying the immune response to SARS-CoV-2, is where the repertoires were released. Samples came from the ongoing ImmuneRACE study (first 160 participants) plus 1,254 subjects from 6 global collaborators. The sample metadata nearly always contained a de-identified subject ID, COVID-19 status, age in years and sex. HLA class I and class II types, where available, came from metadata supplied by the sample provider rather than from assay-based typing.

The paper as a whole reports these results and caveats: The amount of clinical and demographic metadata varied by source and participant and was provided uncurated.

Whole blood was collected in K2EDTA tubes by collaborating institutions according to the institutions' own protocols. Collaborator samples were shipped for TCRbeta analysis as frozen whole blood, isolated PBMCs, or DNA extracted from either sample type. The germline V gene sets CDR1 to LGHNA and CDR2 to YNFKEQ. The CDR3 starts with the cysteine, ends with the phenylalanine, and has 15 residues. The sequence is cut down to CDR3 DNA, 45 bases in frame from base 1. The V and J ends are trimmed by 0 bases and 11 bases, leaving 14 bases between them. On this clone: What this receptor recognizes is not known. Qualities for individual bases were not recorded, and no much larger clone is one base off.

TCRbeta CDR3 regions were amplified from genomic DNA using the immunoSEQ Assay, a bias-controlled multiplex PCR. The source study handled its data this way. The number of nucleated cells in each sample was estimated by amplification of reference gene primers within the assay. To quantify the absolute abundance of each unique TCRbeta CDR3 rearrangement, sequence reads were collapsed and filtered. For each sample, productive Simpson clonality was calculated as the square root of Simpson's diversity index over productive rearrangements. TCRdb provides this immuneACCESS table in a form limited to in-frame rearrangements. Some clones are lacking; in checked studies, under half of them reflect an unresolved V gene, and why the rest are absent is not known. The DNA was the basis for D and trimming; V, J and clone size are from that table. This sample holds under 80,000 clones; roughly 80% were observed only once. The leading ten clones occupy roughly 4.8% of the sample.

The sample consisted of peripheral blood. The TCR comes from a woman aged 80 or older with active or convalescent COVID-19. The receptor chain draws on TRBV4-2 and TRBJ1-6; matching of 6 bases hints at TRBD1 as the D gene. CDR3 loop: CASSQEAGVGAPLHF. In nucleotide form, the sequence is TGTGCCAGCAGCCAAGAGGCAGGGGTTGGGGCACCCCTCCACTTT.